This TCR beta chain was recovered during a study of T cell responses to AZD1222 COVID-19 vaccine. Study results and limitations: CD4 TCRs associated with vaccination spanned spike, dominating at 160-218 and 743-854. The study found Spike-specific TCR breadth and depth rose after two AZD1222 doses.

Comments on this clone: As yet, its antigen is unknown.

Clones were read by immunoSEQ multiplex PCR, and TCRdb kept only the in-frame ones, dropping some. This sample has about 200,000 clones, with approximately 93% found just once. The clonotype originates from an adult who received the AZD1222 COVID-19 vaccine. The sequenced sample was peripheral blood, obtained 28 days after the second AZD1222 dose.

CDR3 bases: TGCGCCAGCAGCCAAGAAACTGGGCTTAGTGAAAAACTGTTTTTT. This translates into CASSQETGLSEKLFF. The rearrangement uses TRBV4-3 and TRBJ1-4; D not certain. With 0 bases removed from V and 7 bases from J, the gap between germline ends came to 12 bases. The CDR3 totals 15 residues. Germline V CDR1 and CDR2: LGHNA, YSLEER.